Listed below are T cell receptor beta chains from one sample, sequenced in a study of blood T cell repertoires in COVID-19. The protocol was immunoSEQ multiplex PCR, while the TCRdb copy is restricted to in-frame clones and leaves out a portion. Here the sample spans more than 200,000 clones, 75% to 90% being singletons. The sequenced material came from PBMCs or T cells enriched from blood (not recorded which). The receptors here all came from a woman in her 30s with acute COVID-19. The CDR3 runs from the conserved cysteine through the conserved F or W. The D gene is left open where the match is weak. Expanded clones are given a class, and other clones once, few, many or no size at all.

>.|TRBD1|TRBJ2-7|TRBV6-5
TGTGCCAGCAGACTCGGACAGGGGGCCTACGAGCAGTACTTC
CASRLGQGAYEQYF
>.|.|TRBJ2-5|TRBV14
TGTGCCAGCAGCCAAGCGGTGGGAGACCAAGAGACCCAGTACTTC
CASSQAVGDQETQYF
>.|.|TRBJ1-1|TRBV15
TGTGCCACCAGCAGCAGGCGAACCATGAACACTGAAGCTTTCTTT
CATSSRRTMNTEAFF
>.|.|TRBJ1-5|TRBV2
TGTGCCAGCAGGCGGGTATTAAGTCAGCCCCAGCATTTT
CASRRVLSQPQHF
>once|TRBD2|TRBJ2-2|TRBV5-1
TGCGCCAGCAGCTTTAGCGGGAGGCCGAACACCGGGGAGCTGTTTTTT
CASSFSGRPNTGELFF
>.|.|TRBJ1-2|TRBV3-1/TRBV3-2
TGTGCCCGCCGGGGGGGGGACGGGGTAGTCTATGGCTACACCTTC
CARRGGDGVVYGYTF
>.|.|TRBJ1-2|TRBV28
TGTGCCAGCAGTTCGCAGGGGCATGGCTACACCTTC
CASSSQGHGYTF
>.|.|TRBJ1-4|TRBV7-9
TGTGCCAGCAGCTATCCGGGAGAGGCCGCTGAAAAACTGTTTTTT
CASSYPGEAAEKLFF
>once|TRBD2|TRBJ2-3|TRBV30
TGTGCCTGGAGTTCGCAGCGGGGCGGCCGCACAGATACGCAGTATTTT
CAWSSQRGGRTDTQYF
>few|TRBD2|TRBJ2-7|TRBV5-1
TGCGCCAGCAGCCCTGGACTAGCTCTCGCGTACGAGCAGTACTTC
CASSPGLALAYEQYF
>.|.|TRBJ1-2|TRBV11-2
TGTGCCAGCAGCTCGAGTGTCGAGGGCTACACCTTC
CASSSSVEGYTF
>.|TRBD1|TRBJ1-3|TRBV28
TGTGCCAGCAGTTTAAGCCCCGGGACAGGGGGCCACGGAAACACCATATATTTT
CASSLSPGTGGHGNTIYF
>once|.|TRBJ1-3|TRBV12-3/TRBV12-4
TGTGCCAGCAGTCCCCACTCTGGAAACACCATATATTTT
CASSPHSGNTIYF
>.|TRBD1|TRBJ2-5|TRBV11-2
TGTGCCAGCAGCCGGGACAGGGGGCAGGGGGAGACCCAGTACTTC
CASSRDRGQGETQYF
>.|.|TRBJ2-5|TRBV5-4
TGTGCCAGCAGCCGGTCCACCCAAGAGACCCAGTACTTC
CASSRSTQETQYF
>.|TRBD1|TRBJ1-3|TRBV28
TGTGCCAGCAGTTCGGGACAGGGCTCTGGAAACACCATATATTTT
CASSSGQGSGNTIYF
>.|.|TRBJ1-3|TRBV11-2
TGTGCCAGCAGCTCACACAGTCGCTCTGGAAACACCATATATTTT
CASSSHSRSGNTIYF
>.|.|TRBJ2-7|TRBV28
TGTGCCAGCAGTCAAACCTACGAGCAGTACTTC
CASSQTYEQYF
>.|TRBD1|TRBJ1-3|TRBV4-1
TGCGCCAGCAGCCAAGCCGCCCCGGGACAGGGGGTCACCATATATTTT
CASSQAAPGQGVTIYF
>.|TRBD1|TRBJ2-7|TRBV7-2
TGTGCCAGCAGCTTAGGTGGCAGGGGGCGATACGAGCAGTACTTC
CASSLGGRGRYEQYF
>.|.|TRBJ1-1|TRBV28
TGTGCCAGCAGATTTATGAACACTGAAGCTTTCTTT
CASRFMNTEAFF
>.|TRBD1|TRBJ1-1|TRBV5-1
TGCGCCAGCAGCTCGGGACAGGGGAGCACTGAAGCTTTCTTT
CASSSGQGSTEAFF
>.|.|TRBJ2-3|TRBV4-2
TGTGCCAGCAGCCAAGAGGGGGCTGCAGATACGCAGTATTTT
CASSQEGAADTQYF
>.|.|TRBJ1-1|TRBV19
TGTGCCAGTACTGGAAGGGCGAGAACAGGGAGGGGGAACACTGAAGCTTTCTTT
CASTGRARTGRGNTEAFF
>once|.|TRBJ1-6|TRBV28
TGTGCCAGCAGCTTTCCGGAGTCAGGGCCTCGGTCACCCCTCCACTTT
CASSFPESGPRSPLHF
>.|TRBD2|TRBJ2-1|TRBV14
TGTGCCAGCAGCCAATCAGGGGGCGGGCTAGCGGGAGGAGTGGAGCAGTTCTTC
CASSQSGGGLAGGVEQFF
>once|.|TRBJ2-2|TRBV6-1
TGTGCCAGCAGTGAAGGATTCGGGGGACCGAACACCGGGGAGCTGTTTTTT
CASSEGFGGPNTGELFF
>.|.|TRBJ1-5|TRBV7-8
TGTGCCAGCAGCACCCGGACGGGAAATAGCAATCAGCCCCAGCATTTT
CASSTRTGNSNQPQHF
>once|TRBD1|TRBJ1-4|TRBV5-4
TGTGCCAGCAGCTCTGGGACAGATGAAAAACTGTTTTTT
CASSSGTDEKLFF
>.|TRBD2|TRBJ2-5|TRBV5-4
TGTGCCAGCAGCGTCGGACTAGCGGATCAAGGGACCCAGTACTTC
CASSVGLADQGTQYF
>.|.|TRBJ1-3|TRBV19
TGTGCCAGTAGAATGCGGGATTTAGTATCCGGAAACACCATATATTTT
CASRMRDLVSGNTIYF
>.|.|TRBJ1-5|TRBV7-8
TGTGCCAGCAGCCCCGGGACTGTGAGCAATCAGCCCCAGCATTTT
CASSPGTVSNQPQHF
>few|.|TRBJ2-7|TRBV6-5
TGTGCCAGCCACCGCCTCCCCGACAGTACCTACGAGCAGTACTTC
CASHRLPDSTYEQYF
>.|.|TRBJ2-1|TRBV6-5
TGTGCCAGCAGTTATGAGGATAGGCAGTTCTTC
CASSYEDRQFF
>once|.|TRBJ1-1|TRBV6-5
TGTGCCAGCACCCCTTCGGGGGTGTGGACTGAAGCTTTCTTT
CASTPSGVWTEAFF
>.|.|TRBJ2-3|TRBV12-3/TRBV12-4
TGTGCCAGCAGCCTGCTAGGTTCAGATACGCAGTATTTT
CASSLLGSDTQYF
>.|TRBD2|TRBJ2-1|TRBV19
TGTGCCAGTAGTATGTTTGCCGGGACTAGCGGTAGGAATGAGCAGTTCTTC
CASSMFAGTSGRNEQFF
>few|.|TRBJ2-1|TRBV9
TGTGCCAGCAGCCCAGAGGGATTGGGGAATGAGCAGTTCTTC
CASSPEGLGNEQFF
>.|.|TRBJ2-7|TRBV7-9
TGTGCCAGCACGAACCTCCGGGACATAGGCGAGCAGTACTTC
CASTNLRDIGEQYF
>.|.|TRBJ1-2|TRBV6-5
TGTGCCAGCAGTTACTTGACAGGAACTGGCTACACCTTC
CASSYLTGTGYTF
>.|TRBD1|TRBJ1-1|TRBV12-3/TRBV12-4
TGTGCCAGCAGTACTCGGACAGGGGGCAGAGCTTTCTTT
CASSTRTGGRAFF
>.|.|TRBJ2-5|TRBV28
TGTGCCAGCAGTTTTCTTCGGGACACATATTTACAAGAGACCCAGTACTTC
CASSFLRDTYLQETQYF
>.|TRBD2|TRBJ2-5|TRBV28
TGTGCCAGCTCGCACGGGGGGGGTATCCAAGAGACCCAGTACTTC
CASSHGGGIQETQYF